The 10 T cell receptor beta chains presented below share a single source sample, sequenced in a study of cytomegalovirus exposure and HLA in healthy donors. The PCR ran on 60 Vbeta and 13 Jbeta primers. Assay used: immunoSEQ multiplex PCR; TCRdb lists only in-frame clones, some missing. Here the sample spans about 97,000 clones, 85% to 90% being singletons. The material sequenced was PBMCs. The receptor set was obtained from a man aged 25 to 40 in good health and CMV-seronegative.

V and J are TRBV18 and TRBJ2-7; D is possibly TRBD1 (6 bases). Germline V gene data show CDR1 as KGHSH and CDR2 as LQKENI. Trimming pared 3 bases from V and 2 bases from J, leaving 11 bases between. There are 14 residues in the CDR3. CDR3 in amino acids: CASSPPQGTYEQYF. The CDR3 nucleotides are TGTGCCAGCTCACCCCCCCAGGGGACCTACGAGCAGTACTTC.

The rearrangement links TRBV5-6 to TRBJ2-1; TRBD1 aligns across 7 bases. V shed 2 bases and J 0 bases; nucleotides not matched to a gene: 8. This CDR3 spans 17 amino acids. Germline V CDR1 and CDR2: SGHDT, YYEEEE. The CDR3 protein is CASSFLRTGPSYNEQFF. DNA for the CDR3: TGTGCCAGCAGCTTCTTAAGGACAGGTCCCTCCTACAATGAGCAGTTCTTC.

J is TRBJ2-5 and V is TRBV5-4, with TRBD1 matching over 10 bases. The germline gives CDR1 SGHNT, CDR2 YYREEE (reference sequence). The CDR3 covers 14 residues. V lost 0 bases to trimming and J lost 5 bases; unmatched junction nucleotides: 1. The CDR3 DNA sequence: TGTGCCAGCAGCTTGGAGGACAGGGGGGAGACCCAGTACTTC. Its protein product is CASSLEDRGETQYF.

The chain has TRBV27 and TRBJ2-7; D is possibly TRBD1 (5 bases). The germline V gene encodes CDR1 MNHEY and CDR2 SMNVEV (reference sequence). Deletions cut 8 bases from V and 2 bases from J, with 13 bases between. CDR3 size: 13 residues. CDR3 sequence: CASRGLGPYEQYF. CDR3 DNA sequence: TGTGCCAGCCGAGGCTTGGGGCCCTACGAGCAGTACTTC.

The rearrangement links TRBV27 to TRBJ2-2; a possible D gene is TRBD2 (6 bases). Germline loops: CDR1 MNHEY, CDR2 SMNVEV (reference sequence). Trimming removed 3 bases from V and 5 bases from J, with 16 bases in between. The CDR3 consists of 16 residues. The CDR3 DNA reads TGTGCCAGCAGTTTGCTACTCTTTGGGGGGACCGGGGAGCTGTTTTTT. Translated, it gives CASSLLLFGGTGELFF.

The CDR3 reads CASSYSGQGNTEAFF. CDR3 DNA sequence: TGTGCCAGCAGTTACTCGGGACAGGGGAACACTGAAGCTTTCTTT. The chain uses TRBV6-5 and TRBJ1-1, with 9 bases matching TRBD1. V lost 0 bases and J lost 1; bases outside the gene matches: 0. Per germline, CDR1 MNHEY and CDR2 SVGAGI. This CDR3 is built from 15 residues.

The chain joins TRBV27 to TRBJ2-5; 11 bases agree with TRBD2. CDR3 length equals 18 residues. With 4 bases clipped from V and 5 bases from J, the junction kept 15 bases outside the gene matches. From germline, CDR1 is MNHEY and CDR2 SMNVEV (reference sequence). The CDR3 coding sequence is TGTGCCAGCAGTTCCCTCTTAGCGGGAGGGCCGTTTACTGAGACCCAGTACTTC. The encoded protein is CASSSLLAGGPFTETQYF.

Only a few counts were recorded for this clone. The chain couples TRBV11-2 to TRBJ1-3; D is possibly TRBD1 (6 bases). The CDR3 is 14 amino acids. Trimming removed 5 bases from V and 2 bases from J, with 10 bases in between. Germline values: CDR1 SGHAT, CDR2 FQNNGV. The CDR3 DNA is TGTGCCAGCAGCCTTCGGACAGCTGGAAACACCATATATTTT. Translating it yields CASSLRTAGNTIYF. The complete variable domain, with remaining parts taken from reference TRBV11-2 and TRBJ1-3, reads EAGVAQSPRYKIIEKRQSVAFWCNPISGHATLYWYQQILGQGPKLLIQFQNNGVVDDSQLPKDRFSAERLKGVDSTLKIQPAKLEDSAVYLCASSLRTAGNTIYFGEGSWLTVV.

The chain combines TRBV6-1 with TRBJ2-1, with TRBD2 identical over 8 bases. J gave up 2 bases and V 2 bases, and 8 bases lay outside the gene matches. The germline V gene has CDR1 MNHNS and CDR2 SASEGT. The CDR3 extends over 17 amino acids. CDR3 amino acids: CASSERGTGGTYNEQFF. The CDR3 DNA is TGTGCCAGCAGTGAACGAGGGACGGGAGGGACCTACAATGAGCAGTTCTTC.

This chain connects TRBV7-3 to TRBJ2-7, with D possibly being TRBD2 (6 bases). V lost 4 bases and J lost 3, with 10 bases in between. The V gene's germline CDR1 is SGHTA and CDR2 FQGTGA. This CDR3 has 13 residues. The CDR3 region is CASSSAGGYEQYF. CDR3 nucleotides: TGTGCCAGCAGCTCCGCCGGGGGCTACGAGCAGTACTTC.